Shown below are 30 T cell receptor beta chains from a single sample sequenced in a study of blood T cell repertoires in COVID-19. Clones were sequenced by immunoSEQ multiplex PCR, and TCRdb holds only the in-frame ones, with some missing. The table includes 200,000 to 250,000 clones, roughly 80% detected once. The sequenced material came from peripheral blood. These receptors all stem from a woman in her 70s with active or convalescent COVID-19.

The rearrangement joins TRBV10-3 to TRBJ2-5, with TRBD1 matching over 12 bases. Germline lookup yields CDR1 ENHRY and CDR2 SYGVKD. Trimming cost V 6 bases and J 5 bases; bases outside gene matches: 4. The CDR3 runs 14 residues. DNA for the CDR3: TGTGCCATCAGGGGACAGGGGGCAGGGGAGACCCAGTACTTC. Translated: CAIRGQGAGETQYF.

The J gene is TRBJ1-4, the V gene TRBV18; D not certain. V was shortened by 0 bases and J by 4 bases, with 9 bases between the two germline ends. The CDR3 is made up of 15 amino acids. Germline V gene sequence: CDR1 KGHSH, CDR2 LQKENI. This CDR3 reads CASSPPMSGNEKLFF. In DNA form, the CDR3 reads TGTGCCAGCTCACCACCCATGTCGGGTAATGAAAAACTGTTTTTT.

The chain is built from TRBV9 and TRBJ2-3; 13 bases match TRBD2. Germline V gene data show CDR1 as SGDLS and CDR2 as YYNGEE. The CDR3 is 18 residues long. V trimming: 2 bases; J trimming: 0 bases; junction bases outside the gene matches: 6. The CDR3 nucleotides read TGTGCCAGCAGCGTCCCTTTGGGACTAGCGGGAAGCACAGATACGCAGTATTTT. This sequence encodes CASSVPLGLAGSTDTQYF.

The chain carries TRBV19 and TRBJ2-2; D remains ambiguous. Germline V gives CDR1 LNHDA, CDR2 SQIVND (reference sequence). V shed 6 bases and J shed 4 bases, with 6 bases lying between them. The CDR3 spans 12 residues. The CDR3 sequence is CASSWATGELFF. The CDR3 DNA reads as TGTGCCAGTAGCTGGGCCACCGGGGAGCTGTTTTTT.

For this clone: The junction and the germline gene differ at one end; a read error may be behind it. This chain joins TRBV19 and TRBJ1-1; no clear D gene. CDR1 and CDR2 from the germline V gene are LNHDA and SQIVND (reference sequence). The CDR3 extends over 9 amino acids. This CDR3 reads CTENTEAFF. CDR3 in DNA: TGCACAGAGAACACTGAAGCTTTCTTT.

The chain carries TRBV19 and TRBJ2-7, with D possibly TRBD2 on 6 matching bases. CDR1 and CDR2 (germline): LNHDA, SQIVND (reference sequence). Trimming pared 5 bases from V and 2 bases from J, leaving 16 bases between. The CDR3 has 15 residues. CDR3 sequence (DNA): TGTGCCAGTAGTTCCTGGGGCGGGGAGACCTACGAGCAGTACTTC. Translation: CASSSWGGETYEQYF.

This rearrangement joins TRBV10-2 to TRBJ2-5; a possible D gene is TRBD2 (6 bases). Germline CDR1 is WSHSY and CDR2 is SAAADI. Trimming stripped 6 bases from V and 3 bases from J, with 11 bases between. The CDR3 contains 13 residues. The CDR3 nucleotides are TGCGCCAGCAGATATAGCGGAGAAGAGACCCAGTACTTC. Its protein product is CASRYSGEETQYF.

The CDR3 is CASSLDMTGAWRGYTF. CDR3 DNA: TGTGCCAGCAGCTTAGATATGACAGGGGCGTGGCGCGGCTACACCTTC. This chain connects TRBV7-2 to TRBJ1-2; 8 bases align to TRBD1. V was pared by 1 base and J by 8 bases, with 12 bases of the junction left unmatched. This CDR3 contains 16 residues. CDR1 and CDR2 from the germline V gene are SGHTA and FQGNSA.

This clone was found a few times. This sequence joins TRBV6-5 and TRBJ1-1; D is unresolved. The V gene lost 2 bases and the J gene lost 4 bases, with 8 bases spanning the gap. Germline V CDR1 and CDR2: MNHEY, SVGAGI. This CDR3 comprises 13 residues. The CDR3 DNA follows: TGTGCCAGCAGTTACCGCACAAGCACTGAAGCTTTCTTT. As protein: CASSYRTSTEAFF.

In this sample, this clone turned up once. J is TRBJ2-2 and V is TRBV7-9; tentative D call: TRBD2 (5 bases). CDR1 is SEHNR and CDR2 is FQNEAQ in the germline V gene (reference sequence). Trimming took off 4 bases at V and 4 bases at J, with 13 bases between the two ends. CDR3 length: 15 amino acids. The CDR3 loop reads CASSSDWAGTGELFF. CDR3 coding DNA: TGTGCCAGCAGCTCGGACTGGGCAGGCACCGGGGAGCTGTTTTTT.

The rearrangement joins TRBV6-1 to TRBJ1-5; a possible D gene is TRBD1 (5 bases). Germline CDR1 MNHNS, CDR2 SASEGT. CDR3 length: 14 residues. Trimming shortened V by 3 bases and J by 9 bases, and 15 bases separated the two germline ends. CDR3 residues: CASSEEEGSWPQHF. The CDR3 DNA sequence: TGTGCCAGCAGTGAGGAGGAGGGGAGTTGGCCCCAGCATTTT.

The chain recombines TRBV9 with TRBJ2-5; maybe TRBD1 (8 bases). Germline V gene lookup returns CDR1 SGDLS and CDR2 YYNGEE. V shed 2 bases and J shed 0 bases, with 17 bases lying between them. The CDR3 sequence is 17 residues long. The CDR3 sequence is CASSVATGGGYQETQYF. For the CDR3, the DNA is TGTGCCAGCAGCGTTGCAACAGGGGGAGGGTACCAAGAGACCCAGTACTTC.

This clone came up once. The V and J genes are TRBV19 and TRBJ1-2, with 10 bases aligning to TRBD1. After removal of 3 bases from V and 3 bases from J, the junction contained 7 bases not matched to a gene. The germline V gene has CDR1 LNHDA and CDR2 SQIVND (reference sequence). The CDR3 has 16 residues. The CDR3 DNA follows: TGTGCCAGTAGTATCTCTTCGACAGGGGGCTACTATGGCTACACCTTC. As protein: CASSISSTGGYYGYTF.

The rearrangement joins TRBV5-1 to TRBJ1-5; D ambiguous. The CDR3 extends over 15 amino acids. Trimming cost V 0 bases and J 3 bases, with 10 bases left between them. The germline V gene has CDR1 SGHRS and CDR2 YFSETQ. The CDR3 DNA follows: TGCGCCAGCAGCTTGGAGGCGGCTCCCAATCAGCCCCAGCATTTT. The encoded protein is CASSLEAAPNQPQHF.

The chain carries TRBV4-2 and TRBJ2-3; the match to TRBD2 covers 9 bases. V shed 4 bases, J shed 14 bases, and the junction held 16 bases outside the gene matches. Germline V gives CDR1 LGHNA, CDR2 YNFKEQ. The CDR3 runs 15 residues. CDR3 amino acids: CASSRGDSGGPFLYF. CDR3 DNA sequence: TGTGCCAGCAGCCGGGGGGACAGCGGGGGGCCCTTTTTGTATTTT.

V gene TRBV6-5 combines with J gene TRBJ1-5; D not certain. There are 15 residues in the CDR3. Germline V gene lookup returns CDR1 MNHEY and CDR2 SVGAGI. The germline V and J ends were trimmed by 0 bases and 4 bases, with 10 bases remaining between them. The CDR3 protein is CASSYSGAPNQPQHF. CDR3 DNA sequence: TGTGCCAGCAGTTACTCCGGAGCTCCGAATCAGCCCCAGCATTTT.

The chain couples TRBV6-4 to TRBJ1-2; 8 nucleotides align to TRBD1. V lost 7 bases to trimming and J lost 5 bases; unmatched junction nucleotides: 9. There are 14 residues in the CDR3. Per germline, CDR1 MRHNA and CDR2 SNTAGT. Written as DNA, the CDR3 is TGTGCCAGCACTTGGACAGGGACGGAATATGGCTACACCTTC. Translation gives CASTWTGTEYGYTF.

CDR3 sequence reads: CASSYVGTGNRALSANQPQHF. In nucleotides, the CDR3 is TGTGCCAGCAGTTACGTTGGGACAGGGAACAGGGCCCTCTCAGCAAATCAGCCCCAGCATTTT. V gene TRBV6-7 combines with J gene TRBJ1-5; 9 bases line up with TRBD1. TRBV6-7 falls under the ORF class, with uncertain function. The CDR3 runs to 21 residues. V lost 2 bases and J lost 4; bases outside the gene matches: 21.

CDR3 in amino acids: CASSSLAARPSPDTQYF. The CDR3 DNA reads as TGTGCCAGCAGTTCCCTAGCGGCCCGACCCTCCCCCGATACGCAGTATTTT. V usage is TRBV27 and J usage is TRBJ2-3; 7 bases map to TRBD2. This CDR3 region has 17 residues. After removal of 4 bases from V and 6 bases from J, the junction contained 16 bases not matched to a gene. Germline V gene sequence: CDR1 MNHEY, CDR2 SMNVEV (reference sequence).

This CDR3 reads CASSKGLLRGFRSSYNSPLHF. DNA for the CDR3: TGTGCCAGCAGTAAGGGGCTTCTCAGGGGGTTCAGGAGCTCCTATAATTCACCCCTCCACTTT. The chain is built from TRBV28 and TRBJ1-6; 7 nucleotides agree with TRBD1. The length of the CDR3 is 21 residues. The V gene end was trimmed by 5 bases and the J gene end by 0 bases; junction bases not matched to a gene: 19. Germline CDR1 is MDHEN and CDR2 is SYDVKM.

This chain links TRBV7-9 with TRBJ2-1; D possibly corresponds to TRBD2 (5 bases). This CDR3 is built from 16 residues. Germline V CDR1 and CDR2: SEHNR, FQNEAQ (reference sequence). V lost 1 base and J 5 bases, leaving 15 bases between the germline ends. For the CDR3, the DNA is TGTGCCAGCAGCTTAGAGGTCGGAAAGGAGGACAATGAGCAGTTCTTC. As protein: CASSLEVGKEDNEQFF.

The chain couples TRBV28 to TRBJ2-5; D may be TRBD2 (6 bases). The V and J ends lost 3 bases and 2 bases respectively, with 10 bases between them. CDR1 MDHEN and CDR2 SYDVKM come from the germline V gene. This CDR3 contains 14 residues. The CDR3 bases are TGTGCCAGCAGTTTTCTAAGCGGGCAAGAGACCCAGTACTTC. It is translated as CASSFLSGQETQYF.

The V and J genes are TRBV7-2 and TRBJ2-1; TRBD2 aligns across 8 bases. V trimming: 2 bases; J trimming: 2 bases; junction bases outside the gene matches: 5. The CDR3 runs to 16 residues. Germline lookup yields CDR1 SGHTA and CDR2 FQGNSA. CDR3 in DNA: TGTGCCAGCAGCTTACGCAGCGGGGGACCCTACAATGAGCAGTTCTTC. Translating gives CASSLRSGGPYNEQFF.

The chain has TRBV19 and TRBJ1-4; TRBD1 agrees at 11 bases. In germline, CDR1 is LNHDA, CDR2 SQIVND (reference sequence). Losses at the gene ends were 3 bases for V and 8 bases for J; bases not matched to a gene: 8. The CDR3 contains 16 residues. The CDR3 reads CASSIFPGQGEEKLFF. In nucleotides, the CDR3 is TGTGCCAGTAGTATTTTCCCGGGACAGGGGGAAGAAAAACTGTTTTTT.

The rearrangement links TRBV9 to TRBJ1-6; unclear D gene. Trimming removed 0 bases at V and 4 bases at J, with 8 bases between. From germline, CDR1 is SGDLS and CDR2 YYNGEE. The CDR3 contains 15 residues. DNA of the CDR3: TGTGCCAGCAGCGTAGCTAATTCGTATAATTCACCCCTCCACTTT. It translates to CASSVANSYNSPLHF.

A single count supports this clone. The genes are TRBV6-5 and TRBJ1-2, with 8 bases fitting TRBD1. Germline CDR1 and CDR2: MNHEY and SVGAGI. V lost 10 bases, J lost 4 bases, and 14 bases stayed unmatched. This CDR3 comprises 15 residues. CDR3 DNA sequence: TGTGCCACCACACCACGGACAGGGCAGATCTATGGCTACACCTTC. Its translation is CATTPRTGQIYGYTF.

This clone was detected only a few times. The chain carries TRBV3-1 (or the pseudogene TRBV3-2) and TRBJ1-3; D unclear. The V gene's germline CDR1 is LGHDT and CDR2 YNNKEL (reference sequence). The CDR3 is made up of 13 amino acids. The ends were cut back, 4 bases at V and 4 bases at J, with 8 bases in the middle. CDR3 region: CASSPSQGNTIYF. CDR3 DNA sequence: TGTGCCAGCAGCCCATCACAGGGAAACACCATATATTTT.

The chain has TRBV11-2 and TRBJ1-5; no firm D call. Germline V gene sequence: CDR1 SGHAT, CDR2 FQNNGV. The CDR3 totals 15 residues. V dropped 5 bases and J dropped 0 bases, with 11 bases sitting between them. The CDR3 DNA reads TGTGCCAGCAGCCCCGGGTCGCTTAGCAATCAGCCCCAGCATTTT. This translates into CASSPGSLSNQPQHF.

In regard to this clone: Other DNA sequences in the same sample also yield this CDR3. The CDR3 DNA follows: TGTGCCAGCAGCTTGGACAGTAATCAGCCCCAGCATTTT. It is translated as CASSLDSNQPQHF. The J gene is TRBJ1-5, the V gene TRBV11-2, with a tentative D call TRBD1 (6 bases). V was cut by 3 bases and J by 4 bases, with 7 bases left in between. The CDR3 length is 13 residues. Germline loops: CDR1 SGHAT, CDR2 FQNNGV. Based on the CDR3 plus reference TRBV11-2 and TRBJ1-5, the full variable domain is EAGVAQSPRYKIIEKRQSVAFWCNPISGHATLYWYQQILGQGPKLLIQFQNNGVVDDSQLPKDRFSAERLKGVDSTLKIQPAKLEDSAVYLCASSLDSNQPQHFGDGTRLSIL.

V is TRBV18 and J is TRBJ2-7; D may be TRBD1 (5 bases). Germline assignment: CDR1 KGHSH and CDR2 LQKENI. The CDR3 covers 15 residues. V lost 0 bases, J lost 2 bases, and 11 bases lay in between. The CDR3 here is CASSPPSRVTYEQYF. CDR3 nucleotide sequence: TGTGCCAGCTCACCACCATCCAGGGTCACCTACGAGCAGTACTTC.